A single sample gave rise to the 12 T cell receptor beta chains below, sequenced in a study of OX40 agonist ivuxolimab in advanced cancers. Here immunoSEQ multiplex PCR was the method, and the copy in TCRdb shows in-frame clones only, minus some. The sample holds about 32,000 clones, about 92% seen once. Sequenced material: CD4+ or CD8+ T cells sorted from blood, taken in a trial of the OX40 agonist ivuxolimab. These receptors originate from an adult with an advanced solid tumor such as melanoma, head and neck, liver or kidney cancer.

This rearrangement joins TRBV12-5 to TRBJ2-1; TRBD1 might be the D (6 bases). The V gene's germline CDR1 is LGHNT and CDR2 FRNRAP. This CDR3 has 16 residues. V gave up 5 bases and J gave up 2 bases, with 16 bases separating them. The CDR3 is CASGQTQGMTYNEQFF. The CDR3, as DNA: TGTGCTAGTGGTCAAACTCAGGGGATGACCTACAATGAGCAGTTCTTC. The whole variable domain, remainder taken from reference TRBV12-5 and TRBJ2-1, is DARVTQTPRHKVTEMGQEVTMRCQPILGHNTVFWYRQTMMQGLELLAYFRNRAPLDDSGMPKDRFSAEMPDATLATLKIQPSEPRDSAVYFCASGQTQGMTYNEQFFGPGTRLTVL.

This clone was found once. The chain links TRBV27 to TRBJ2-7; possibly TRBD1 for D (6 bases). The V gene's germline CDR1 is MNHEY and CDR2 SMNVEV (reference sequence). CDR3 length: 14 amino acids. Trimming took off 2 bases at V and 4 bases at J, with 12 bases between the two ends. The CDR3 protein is CASSLIGRGYEQYF. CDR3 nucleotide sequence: TGTGCCAGCAGTTTAATAGGCAGGGGTTACGAGCAGTACTTC.

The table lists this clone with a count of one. CDR3 in DNA: TGCGCCAGCAGCCCGGGCCGCCTCGACGAGCAGTACTTC. Protein: CASSPGRLDEQYF. V gene TRBV5-1 combines with J gene TRBJ2-7; D call uncertain. Trimming pared 4 bases from V and 5 bases from J, leaving 13 bases between. There are 13 residues in the CDR3. CDR1 is SGHRS and CDR2 is YFSETQ in the germline V gene.

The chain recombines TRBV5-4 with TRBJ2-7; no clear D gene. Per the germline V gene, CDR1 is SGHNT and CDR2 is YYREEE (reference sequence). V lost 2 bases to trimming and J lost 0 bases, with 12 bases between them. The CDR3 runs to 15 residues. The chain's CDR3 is CASSLGRNPSYEQYF. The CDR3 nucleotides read TGTGCCAGCAGCTTAGGTAGGAACCCCTCCTACGAGCAGTACTTC.

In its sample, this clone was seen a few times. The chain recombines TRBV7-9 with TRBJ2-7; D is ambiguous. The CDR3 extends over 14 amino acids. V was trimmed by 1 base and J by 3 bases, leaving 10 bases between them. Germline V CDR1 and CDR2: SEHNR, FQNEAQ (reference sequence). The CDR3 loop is CASSLESGVYEQYF. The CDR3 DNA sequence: TGTGCCAGCAGCTTAGAGAGTGGGGTCTACGAGCAGTACTTC.

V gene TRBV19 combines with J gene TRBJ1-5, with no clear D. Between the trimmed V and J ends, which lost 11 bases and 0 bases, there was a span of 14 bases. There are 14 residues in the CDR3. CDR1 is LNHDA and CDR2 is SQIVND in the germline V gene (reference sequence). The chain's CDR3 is CAAEDLYSNQPQHF. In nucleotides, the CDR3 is TGTGCCGCCGAAGACCTTTATAGCAATCAGCCCCAGCATTTT.

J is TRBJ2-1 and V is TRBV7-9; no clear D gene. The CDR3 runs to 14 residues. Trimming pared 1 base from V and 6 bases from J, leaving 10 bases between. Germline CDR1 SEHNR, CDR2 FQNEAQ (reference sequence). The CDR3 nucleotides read TGTGCCAGCAGCTTAGTTATGACGGCCAATGAGCAGTTCTTC. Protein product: CASSLVMTANEQFF.

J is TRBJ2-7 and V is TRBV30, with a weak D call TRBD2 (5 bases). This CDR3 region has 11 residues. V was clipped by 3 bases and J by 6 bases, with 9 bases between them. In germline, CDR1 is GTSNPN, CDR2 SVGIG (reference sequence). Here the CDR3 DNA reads TGTGCCTGGAGATCTGGGAGCGAGCAGTACTTC. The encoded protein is CAWRSGSEQYF. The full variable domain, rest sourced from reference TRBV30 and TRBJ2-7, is SQTIHQWPATLVQPVGSPLSLECTVEGTSNPNLYWYRQAAGRGLQLLFYSVGIGQISSEVPQNLSASRPQDRQFILSSKKLLLSDSGFYLCAWRSGSEQYFGPGTRLTVT.

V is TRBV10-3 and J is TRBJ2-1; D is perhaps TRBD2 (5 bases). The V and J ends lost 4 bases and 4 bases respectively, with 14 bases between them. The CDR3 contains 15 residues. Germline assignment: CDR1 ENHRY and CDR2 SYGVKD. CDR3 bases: TGTGCCATCAGTGGGGGTAGTTCGGGGTACAATGAGCAGTTCTTC. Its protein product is CAISGGSSGYNEQFF.

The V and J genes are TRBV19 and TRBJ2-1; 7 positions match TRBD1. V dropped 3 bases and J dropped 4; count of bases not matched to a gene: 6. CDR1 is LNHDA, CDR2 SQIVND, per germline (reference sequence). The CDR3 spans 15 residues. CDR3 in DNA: TGTGCCAGTAGTATGCAGGGGGTGTTTTACAATGAGCAGTTCTTC. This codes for CASSMQGVFYNEQFF.

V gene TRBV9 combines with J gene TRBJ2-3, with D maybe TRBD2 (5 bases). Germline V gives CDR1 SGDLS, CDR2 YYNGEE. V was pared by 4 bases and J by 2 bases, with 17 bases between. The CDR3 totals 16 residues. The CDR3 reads CASSLILAHSTDTQYF. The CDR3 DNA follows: TGTGCCAGCAGCCTCATTCTAGCTCATTCCACAGATACGCAGTATTTT.

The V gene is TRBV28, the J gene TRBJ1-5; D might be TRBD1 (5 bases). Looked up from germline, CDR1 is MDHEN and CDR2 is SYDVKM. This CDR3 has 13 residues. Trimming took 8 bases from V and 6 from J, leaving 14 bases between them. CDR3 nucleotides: TGTGCCAGCGCGTGGGGCGCTGGTCAGCCCCAGCATTTT. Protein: CASAWGAGQPQHF.